The clone carrying this T cell receptor beta chain was counted only a few times. These data are taken from a study of CD4 and CD8 cells across lung adenocarcinoma regions. The germline gives CDR1 MNHNS, CDR2 SASEGT. Trimming pared 2 bases from V and 10 bases from J, leaving 6 bases between. The CDR3 contains 11 residues. TCRdb independently ran MiXCR on the PCR reads; one entry per CDR3 protein. The sample lists over 10,000 distinct CDR3 sequences, less than 70% occurring once. Samples came from patients with localized non-small cell lung adenocarcinoma. The source is a female donor with lung adenocarcinoma. The CD4 and CD8 labels of this study may be unreliable. Input material: CD8+ T cells from the margin of a lung tumor. This chain uses TRBV6-1 with TRBJ2-1; the D is unclear. CDR3 in amino acids: CASSEFWEQFF. CDR3 in DNA: TGTGCCAGCAGTGAATTCTGGGAGCAGTTCTTC.